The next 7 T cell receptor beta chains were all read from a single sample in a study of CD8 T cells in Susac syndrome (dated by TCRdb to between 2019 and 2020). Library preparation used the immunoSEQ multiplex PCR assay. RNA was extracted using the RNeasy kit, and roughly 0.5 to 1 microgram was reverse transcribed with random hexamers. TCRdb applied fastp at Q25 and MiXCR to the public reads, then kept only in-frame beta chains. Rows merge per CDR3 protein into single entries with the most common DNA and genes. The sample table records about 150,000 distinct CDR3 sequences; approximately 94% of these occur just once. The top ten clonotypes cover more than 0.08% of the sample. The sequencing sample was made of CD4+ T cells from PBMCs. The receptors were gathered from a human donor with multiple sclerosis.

As DNA, the CDR3 is TGTGCCAGCAGCTTAAATCCTTACGAGCAGTACTTC. Amino acid sequence: CASSLNPYEQYF. The V call is TRBV7-9, the J call TRBJ2-7, with unresolved D. With 2 bases removed from V and 4 bases from J, the gap between germline ends came to 6 bases. The CDR3 contains 12 residues. The germline V gene has CDR1 SEHNR and CDR2 FQNEAQ (reference sequence).

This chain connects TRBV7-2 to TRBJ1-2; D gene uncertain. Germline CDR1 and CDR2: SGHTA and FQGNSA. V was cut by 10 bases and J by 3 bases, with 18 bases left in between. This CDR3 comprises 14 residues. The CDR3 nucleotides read TGTGCCACCACCGGAACGGGGAAGGACTATGGCTACACCTTC. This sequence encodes CATTGTGKDYGYTF.

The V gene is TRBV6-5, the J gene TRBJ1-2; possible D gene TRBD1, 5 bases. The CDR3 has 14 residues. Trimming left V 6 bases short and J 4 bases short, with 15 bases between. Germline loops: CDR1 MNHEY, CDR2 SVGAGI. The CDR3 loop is CASRDGGNSYGYTF. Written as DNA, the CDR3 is TGTGCCAGCAGGGATGGGGGGAATTCCTATGGCTACACCTTC.

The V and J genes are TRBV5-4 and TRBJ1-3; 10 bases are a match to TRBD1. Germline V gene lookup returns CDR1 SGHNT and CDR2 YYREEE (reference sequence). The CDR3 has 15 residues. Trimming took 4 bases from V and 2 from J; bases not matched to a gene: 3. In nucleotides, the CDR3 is TGTGCCAGCAGCCTTGGGACAGGGGCTGGAAACACCATATATTTT. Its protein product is CASSLGTGAGNTIYF.

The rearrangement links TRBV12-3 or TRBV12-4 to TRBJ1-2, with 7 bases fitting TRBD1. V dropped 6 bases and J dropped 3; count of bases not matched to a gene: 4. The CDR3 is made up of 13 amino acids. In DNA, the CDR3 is TGTGCCAGCAGGCTCCAGGGGGACTATGGCTACACCTTC. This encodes CASRLQGDYGYTF.

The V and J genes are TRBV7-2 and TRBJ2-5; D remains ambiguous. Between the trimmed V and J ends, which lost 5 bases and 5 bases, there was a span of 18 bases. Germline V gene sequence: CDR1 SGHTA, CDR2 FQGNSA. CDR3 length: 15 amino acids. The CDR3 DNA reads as TGTGCCAGCAGCCAAGGGCTAGGATCTACGGAGACCCAGTACTTC. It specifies CASSQGLGSTETQYF.

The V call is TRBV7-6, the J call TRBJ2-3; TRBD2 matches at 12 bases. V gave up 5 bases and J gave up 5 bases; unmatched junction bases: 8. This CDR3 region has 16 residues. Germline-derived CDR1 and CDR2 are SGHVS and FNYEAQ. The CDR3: CASSLRLAGVKDTQYF. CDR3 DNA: TGTGCCAGCAGCCTCAGACTAGCGGGAGTGAAAGATACGCAGTATTTT.